The sequence of this TCR beta chain was determined in a study of vaccination and CD4 T cells after COVID-19. Whole-study context: Overlapping SARS-CoV-2, HCoV-NL63, HCoV-OC43 and HCoV-229E spike peptides stimulated the cells.

This clonotype was detected a few times. Its target is not known. This CDR3 is 15 amino acids long. CDR1 and CDR2 from the germline V gene are MNHEY and SVGEGT. With 4 bases clipped from V and 0 bases from J, the junction kept 3 bases outside the gene matches. Sequencing of the DNA from cultured CD4+ T cells was carried out with the Oncomine TCR Beta short-read assay. Each CDR3 protein gets one entry after TCRdb re-called the PCR reads with MiXCR. The table has around 20,000 distinct CDR3 sequences, under 55% seen once. Study-wide results and limits: The authors identified 304 of 307 vaccine-specific clones in convalescent patients as spike mono-reactive.

Treatment here: roughly 10-day PBMC culture with coronavirus spike peptide pools or control peptides (ViraFEST assay). The receptor comes from a human donor who had recovered from COVID-19. This specimen consisted of CD4+ T cells from blood, cultured in vitro, obtained before SARS-CoV-2 vaccination. This chain joins TRBV6-2 or TRBV6-3 and TRBJ1-5; 7 bases map to TRBD1. CDR3 amino acids: CASSSRQGSNQPQHF. The CDR3, as DNA: TGTGCCAGCAGTTCCCGACAGGGTAGCAATCAGCCCCAGCATTTT.